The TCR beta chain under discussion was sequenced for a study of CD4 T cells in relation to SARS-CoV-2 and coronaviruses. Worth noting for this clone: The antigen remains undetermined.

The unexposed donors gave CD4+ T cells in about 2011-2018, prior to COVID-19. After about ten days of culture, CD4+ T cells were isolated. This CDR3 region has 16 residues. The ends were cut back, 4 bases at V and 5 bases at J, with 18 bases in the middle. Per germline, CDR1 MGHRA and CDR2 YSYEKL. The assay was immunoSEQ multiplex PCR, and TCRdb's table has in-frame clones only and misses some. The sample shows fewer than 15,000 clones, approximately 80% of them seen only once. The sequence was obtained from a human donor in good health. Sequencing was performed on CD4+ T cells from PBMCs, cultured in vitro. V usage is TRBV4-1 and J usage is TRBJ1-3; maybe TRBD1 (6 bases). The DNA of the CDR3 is TGCGCCAGCAGCCCCTGGGGGGCCGGGGTTCGAAACACCATATATTTT. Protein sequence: CASSPWGAGVRNTIYF.